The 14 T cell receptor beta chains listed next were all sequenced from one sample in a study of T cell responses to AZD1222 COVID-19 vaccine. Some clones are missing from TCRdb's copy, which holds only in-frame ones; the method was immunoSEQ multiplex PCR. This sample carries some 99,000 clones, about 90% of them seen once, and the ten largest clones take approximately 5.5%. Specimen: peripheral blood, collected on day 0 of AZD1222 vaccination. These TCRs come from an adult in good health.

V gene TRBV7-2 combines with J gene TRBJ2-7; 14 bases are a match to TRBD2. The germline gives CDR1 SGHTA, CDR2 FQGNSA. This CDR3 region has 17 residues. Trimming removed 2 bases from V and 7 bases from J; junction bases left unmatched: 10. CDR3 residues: CASSLFGGTSGSQEQYF. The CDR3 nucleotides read TGTGCCAGCAGCTTATTCGGTGGGACTAGCGGGAGCCAGGAGCAGTACTTC.

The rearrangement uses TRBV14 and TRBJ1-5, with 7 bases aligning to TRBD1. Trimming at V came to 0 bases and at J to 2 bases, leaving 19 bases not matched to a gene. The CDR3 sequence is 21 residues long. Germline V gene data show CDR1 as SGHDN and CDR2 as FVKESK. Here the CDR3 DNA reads TGTGCCAGCAGCCAAGAGGGTCGGTCAGCGACAGGGAAAAAGGGCAATCAGCCCCAGCATTTT. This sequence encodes CASSQEGRSATGKKGNQPQHF.

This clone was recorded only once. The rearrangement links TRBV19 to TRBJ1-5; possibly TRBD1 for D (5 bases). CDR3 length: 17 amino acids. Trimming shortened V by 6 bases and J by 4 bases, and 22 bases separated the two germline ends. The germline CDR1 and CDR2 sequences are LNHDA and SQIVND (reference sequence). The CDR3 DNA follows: TGTGCCAGTAGGGGGGGTCAGGCACAAGATCTTAATCAGCCCCAGCATTTT. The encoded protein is CASRGGQAQDLNQPQHF.

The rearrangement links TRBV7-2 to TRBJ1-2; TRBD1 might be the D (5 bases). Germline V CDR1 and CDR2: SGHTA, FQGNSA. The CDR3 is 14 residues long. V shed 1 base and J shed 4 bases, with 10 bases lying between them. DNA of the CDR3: TGTGCCAGCAGCTTAGAGGGGCACGCCTATGGCTACACCTTC. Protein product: CASSLEGHAYGYTF.

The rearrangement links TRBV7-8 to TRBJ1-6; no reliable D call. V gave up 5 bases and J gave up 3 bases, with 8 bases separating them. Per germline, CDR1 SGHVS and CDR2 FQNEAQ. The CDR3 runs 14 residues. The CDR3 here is CASSTRLYNSPLHF. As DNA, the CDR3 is TGTGCCAGCAGCACCCGTCTCTATAATTCACCCCTCCACTTT.

CDR3 loop: CASSLAGYGSGILETQYF. The DNA for the CDR3 is TGCGCCAGCAGCTTGGCCGGTTACGGTAGCGGGATATTGGAGACCCAGTACTTC. V is TRBV5-1 and J is TRBJ2-5; TRBD2 agrees at 8 bases. With V trimmed by 0 bases and J by 5 bases, 15 bases remained unmatched. The CDR3 extends over 18 amino acids. Per the germline V gene, CDR1 is SGHRS and CDR2 is YFSETQ.

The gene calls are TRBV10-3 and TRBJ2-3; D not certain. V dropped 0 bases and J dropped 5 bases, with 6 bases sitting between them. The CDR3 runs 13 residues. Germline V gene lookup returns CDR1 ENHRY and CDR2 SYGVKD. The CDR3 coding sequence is TGTGCCATCAGTGAGTCAAGTGGAGATACGCAGTATTTT. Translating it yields CAISESSGDTQYF.

In nucleotides, the CDR3 is TGCGCCAGCAGTGACCCCGGCGGACGCGGTGAAAAACTGTTTTTT. As protein: CASSDPGGRGEKLFF. The V and J genes are TRBV10-2 and TRBJ1-4; D remains unclear. Looked up from germline, CDR1 is WSHSY and CDR2 is SAAADI. This CDR3 contains 15 residues. Trimming took 3 bases from V and 7 from J, leaving 15 bases between them.

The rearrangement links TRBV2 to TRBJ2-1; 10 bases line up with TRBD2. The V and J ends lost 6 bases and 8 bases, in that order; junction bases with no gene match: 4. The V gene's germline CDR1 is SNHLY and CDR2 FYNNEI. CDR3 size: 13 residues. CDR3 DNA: TGTGCCAGCAGCCCAGGACTAGCGGATGAGCAGTTCTTC. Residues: CASSPGLADEQFF.

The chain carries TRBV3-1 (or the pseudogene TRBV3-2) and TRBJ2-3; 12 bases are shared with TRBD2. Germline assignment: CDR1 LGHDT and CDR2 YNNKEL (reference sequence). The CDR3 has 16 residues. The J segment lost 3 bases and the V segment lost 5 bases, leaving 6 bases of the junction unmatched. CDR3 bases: TGTGCCAGCAGCGTCGTCGGGACTAGCGGGACAGATACGCAGTATTTT. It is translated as CASSVVGTSGTDTQYF.

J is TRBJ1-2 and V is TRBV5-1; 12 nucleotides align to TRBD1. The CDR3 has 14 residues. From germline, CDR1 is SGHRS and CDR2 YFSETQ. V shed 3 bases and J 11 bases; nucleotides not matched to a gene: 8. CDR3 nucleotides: TGCGCCAGCAGCTCCGGGACAGGGGGCGATCGATACACCTTC. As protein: CASSSGTGGDRYTF.

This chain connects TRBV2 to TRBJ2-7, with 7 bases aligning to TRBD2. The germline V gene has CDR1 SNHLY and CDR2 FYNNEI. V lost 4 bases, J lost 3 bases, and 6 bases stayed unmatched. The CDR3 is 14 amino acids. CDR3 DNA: TGTGCCAGCAGTGTACAACGGGGGGACTACGAGCAGTACTTC. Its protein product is CASSVQRGDYEQYF.

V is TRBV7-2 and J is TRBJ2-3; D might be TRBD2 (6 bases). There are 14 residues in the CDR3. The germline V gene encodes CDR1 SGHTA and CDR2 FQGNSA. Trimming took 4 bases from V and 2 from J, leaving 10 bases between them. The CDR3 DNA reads TGTGCCAGCAGCTCACTAGCTACCACAGATACGCAGTATTTT. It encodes CASSSLATTDTQYF.

The CDR3 is CASSRGQGGSPLHF. Written as DNA, the CDR3 is TGTGCCAGCAGCCGGGGACAGGGAGGCTCACCCCTCCACTTT. The V call is TRBV5-4, the J call TRBJ1-6; TRBD1 agrees at 9 bases. CDR1 SGHNT and CDR2 YYREEE come from the germline V gene (reference sequence). CDR3 length equals 14 residues. The V gene end was trimmed by 4 bases and the J gene end by 10 bases; junction bases not matched to a gene: 6.